This TCR beta chain was obtained from a study of control samples from healthy donors and cancer patients. V dropped 2 bases and J dropped 3 bases, with 13 bases sitting between them. Germline V lookup: CDR1 GTSNPN, CDR2 SVGIG (reference sequence). The CDR3 is 15 residues long. Profiled with immunoSEQ multiplex PCR; TCRdb holds only in-frame clones, not every one. The sample gives approximately 100,000 clones, roughly four fifths of which show up once; roughly 2% is in the top ten. This clone is classed as medium-sized. The origin of this receptor is a man aged 55-75 years in good health. The chain joins TRBV30 to TRBJ2-2; D might be TRBD1 or TRBD2, each matching 5 bases. The material sequenced was blood. CDR3 sequence reads: CAWSTPEGHTGELFF. The CDR3 DNA follows: TGTGCCTGGAGTACCCCCGAGGGACACACCGGGGAGCTGTTTTTT.